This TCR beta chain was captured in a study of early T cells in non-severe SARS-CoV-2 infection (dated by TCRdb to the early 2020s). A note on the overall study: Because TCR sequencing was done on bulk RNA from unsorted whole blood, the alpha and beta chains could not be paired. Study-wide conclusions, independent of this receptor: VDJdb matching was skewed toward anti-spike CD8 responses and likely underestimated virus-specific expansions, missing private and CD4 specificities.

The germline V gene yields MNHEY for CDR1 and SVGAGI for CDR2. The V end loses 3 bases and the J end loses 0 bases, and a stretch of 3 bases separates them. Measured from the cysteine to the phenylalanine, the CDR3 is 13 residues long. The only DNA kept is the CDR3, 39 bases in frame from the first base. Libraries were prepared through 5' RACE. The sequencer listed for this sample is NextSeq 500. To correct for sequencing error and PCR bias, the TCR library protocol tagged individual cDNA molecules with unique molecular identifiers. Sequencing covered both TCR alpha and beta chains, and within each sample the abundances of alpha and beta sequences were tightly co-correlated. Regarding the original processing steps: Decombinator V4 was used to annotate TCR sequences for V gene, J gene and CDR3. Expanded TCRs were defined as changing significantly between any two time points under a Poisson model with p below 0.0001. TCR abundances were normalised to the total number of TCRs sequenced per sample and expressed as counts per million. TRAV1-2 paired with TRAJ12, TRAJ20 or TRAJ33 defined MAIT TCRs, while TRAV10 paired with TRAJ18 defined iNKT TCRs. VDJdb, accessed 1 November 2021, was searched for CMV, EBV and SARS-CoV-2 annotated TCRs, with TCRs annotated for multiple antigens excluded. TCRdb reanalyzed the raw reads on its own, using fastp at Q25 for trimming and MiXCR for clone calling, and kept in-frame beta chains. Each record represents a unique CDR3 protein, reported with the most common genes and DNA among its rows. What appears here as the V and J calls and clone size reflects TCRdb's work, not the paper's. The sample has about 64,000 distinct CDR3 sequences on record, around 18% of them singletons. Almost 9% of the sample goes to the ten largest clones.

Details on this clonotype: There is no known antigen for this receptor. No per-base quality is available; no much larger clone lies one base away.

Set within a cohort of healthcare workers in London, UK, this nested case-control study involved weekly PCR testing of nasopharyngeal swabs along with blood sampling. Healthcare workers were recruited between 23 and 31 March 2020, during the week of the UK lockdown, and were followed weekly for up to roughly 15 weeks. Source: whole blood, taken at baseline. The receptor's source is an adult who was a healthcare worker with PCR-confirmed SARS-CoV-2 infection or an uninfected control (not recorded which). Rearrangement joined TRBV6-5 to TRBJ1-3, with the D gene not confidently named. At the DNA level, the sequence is TGTGCCAGCAGTTATAACTCTGGAAACACCATATATTTT. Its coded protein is CASSYNSGNTIYF.